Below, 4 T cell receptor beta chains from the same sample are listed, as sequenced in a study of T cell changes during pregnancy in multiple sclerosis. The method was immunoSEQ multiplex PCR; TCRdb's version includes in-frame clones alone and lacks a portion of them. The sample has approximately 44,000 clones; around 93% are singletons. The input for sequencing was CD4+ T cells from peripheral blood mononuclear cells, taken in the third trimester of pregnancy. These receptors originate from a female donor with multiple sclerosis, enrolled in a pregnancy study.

CDR3 coding DNA: TGTGCCAGCAGCTCCCGGGACAGGGTATACGAGCAGTACTTC. It codes for CASSSRDRVYEQYF. This chain links TRBV7-2 with TRBJ2-7; 9 bases are shared with TRBD1. Germline values: CDR1 SGHTA, CDR2 FQGNSA. This CDR3 comprises 14 residues. The V gene end was trimmed by 4 bases and the J gene end by 4 bases; junction bases not matched to a gene: 5.

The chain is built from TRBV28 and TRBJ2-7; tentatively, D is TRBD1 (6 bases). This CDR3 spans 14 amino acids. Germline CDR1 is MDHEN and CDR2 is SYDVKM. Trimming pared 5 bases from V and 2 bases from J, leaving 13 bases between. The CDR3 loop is CASSPLGAAYEQYF. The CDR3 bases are TGTGCCAGCAGTCCCTTGGGGGCAGCCTACGAGCAGTACTTC. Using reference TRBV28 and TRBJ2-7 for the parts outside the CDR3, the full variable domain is DVKVTQSSRYLVKRTGEKVFLECVQDMDHENMFWYRQDPGLGLRLIYFSYDVKMKEKGDIPEGYSVSREKKERFSLILESASTNQTSMYLCASSPLGAAYEQYFGPGTRLTVT.

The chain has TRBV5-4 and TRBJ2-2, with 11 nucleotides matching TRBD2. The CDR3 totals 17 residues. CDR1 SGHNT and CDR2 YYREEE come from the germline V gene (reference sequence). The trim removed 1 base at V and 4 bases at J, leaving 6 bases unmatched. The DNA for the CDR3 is TGTGCCAGCAGCTTGAGCGTAGCGGGAGGGTTCACCGGGGAGCTGTTTTTT. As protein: CASSLSVAGGFTGELFF. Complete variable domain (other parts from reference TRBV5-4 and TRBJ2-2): ETGVTQSPTHLIKTRGQQVTLRCSSQSGHNTVSWYQQALGQGPQFIFQYYREEENGRGNFPPRFSGLQFPNYSSELNVNALELDDSALYLCASSLSVAGGFTGELFFGEGSRLTVL.

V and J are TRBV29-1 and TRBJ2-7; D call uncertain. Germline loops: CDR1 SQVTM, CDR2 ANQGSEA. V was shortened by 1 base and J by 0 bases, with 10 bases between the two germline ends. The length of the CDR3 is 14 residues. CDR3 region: CSVEVALPSYEQYF. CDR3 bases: TGCAGCGTTGAAGTTGCGCTTCCCTCCTACGAGCAGTACTTC.